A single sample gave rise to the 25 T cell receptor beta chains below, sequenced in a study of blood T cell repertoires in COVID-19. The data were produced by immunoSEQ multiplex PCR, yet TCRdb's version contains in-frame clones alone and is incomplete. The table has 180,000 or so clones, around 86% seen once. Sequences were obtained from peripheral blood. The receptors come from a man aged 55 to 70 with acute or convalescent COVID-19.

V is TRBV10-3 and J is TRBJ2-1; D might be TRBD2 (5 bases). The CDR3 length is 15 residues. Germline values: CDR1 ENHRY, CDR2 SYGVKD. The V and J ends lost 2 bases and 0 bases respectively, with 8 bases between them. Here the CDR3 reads CAISEGGSSYNEQFF. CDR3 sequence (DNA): TGTGCCATCAGTGAGGGTGGGAGCTCCTACAATGAGCAGTTCTTC.

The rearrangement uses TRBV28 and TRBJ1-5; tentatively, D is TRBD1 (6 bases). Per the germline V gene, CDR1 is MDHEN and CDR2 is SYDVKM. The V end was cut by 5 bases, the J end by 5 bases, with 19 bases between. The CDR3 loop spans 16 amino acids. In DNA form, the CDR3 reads TGTGCCAGCAGTACGATAGTGGGGGGGCGTGATCAGCCCCAGCATTTT. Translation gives CASSTIVGGRDQPQHF.

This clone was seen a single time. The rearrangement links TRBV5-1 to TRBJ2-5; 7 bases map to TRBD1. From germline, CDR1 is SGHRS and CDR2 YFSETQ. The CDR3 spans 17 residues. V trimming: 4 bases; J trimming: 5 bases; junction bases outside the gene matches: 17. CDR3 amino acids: CASSPTSASTGTETQYF. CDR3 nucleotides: TGCGCCAGCAGCCCCACCTCCGCGTCGACAGGGACCGAGACCCAGTACTTC.

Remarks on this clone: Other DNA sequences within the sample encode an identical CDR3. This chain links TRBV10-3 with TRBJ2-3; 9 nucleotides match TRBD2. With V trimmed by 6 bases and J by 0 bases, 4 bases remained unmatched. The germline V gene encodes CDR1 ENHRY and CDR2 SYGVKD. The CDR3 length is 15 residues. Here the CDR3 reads CAISPGLASTDTQYF. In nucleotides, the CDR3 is TGTGCCATCAGCCCGGGACTAGCTAGCACAGATACGCAGTATTTT.

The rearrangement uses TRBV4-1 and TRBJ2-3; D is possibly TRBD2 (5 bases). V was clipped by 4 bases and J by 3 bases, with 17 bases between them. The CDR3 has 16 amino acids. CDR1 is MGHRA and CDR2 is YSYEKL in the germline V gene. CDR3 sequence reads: CASSPSLVVATDTQYF. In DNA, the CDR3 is TGCGCCAGCAGCCCATCACTAGTTGTGGCAACAGATACGCAGTATTTT.

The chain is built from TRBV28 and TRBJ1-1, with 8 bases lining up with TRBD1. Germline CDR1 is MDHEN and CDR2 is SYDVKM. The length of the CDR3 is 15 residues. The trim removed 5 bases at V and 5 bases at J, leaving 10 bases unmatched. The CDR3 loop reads CASSLGTGPRTEAFF. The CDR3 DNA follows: TGTGCCAGCAGTCTAGGGACAGGCCCCCGGACTGAAGCTTTCTTT.

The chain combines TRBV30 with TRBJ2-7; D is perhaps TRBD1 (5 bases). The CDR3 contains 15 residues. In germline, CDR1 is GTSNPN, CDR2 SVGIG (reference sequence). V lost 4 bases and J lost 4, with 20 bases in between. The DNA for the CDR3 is TGTGCCTGGAACCCAGGGTCAGGGATTATATACGAGCAGTACTTC. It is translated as CAWNPGSGIIYEQYF. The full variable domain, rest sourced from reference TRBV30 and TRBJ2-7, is SQTIHQWPATLVQPVGSPLSLECTVEGTSNPNLYWYRQAAGRGLQLLFYSVGIGQISSEVPQNLSASRPQDRQFILSSKKLLLSDSGFYLCAWNPGSGIIYEQYFGPGTRLTVT.

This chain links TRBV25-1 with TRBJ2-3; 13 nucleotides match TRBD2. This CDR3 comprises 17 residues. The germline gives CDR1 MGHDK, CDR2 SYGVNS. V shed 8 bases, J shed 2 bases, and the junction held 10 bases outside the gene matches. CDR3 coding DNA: TGTGCCAGCCGAAGACTAGCGGGAGGACCCTACACAGATACGCAGTATTTT. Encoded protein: CASRRLAGGPYTDTQYF.

CDR3 sequence: CASSLYLDRGTGYTF. In nucleotides, the CDR3 is TGTGCCAGCAGCTTGTATCTGGACAGGGGAACTGGCTACACCTTC. The chain carries TRBV5-4 and TRBJ1-2, with 9 bases identical to TRBD1. The ends lost 1 base at V and 7 bases at J; junction bases unmatched: 8. Germline CDR1 and CDR2: SGHNT and YYREEE (reference sequence). The CDR3 spans 15 residues.

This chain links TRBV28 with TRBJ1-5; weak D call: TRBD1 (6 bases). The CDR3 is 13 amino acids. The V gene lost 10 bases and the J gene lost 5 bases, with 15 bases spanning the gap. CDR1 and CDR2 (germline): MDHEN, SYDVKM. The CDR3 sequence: CANSGRQDQPQHF. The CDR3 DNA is TGTGCCAACTCAGGAAGACAGGATCAGCCCCAGCATTTT.

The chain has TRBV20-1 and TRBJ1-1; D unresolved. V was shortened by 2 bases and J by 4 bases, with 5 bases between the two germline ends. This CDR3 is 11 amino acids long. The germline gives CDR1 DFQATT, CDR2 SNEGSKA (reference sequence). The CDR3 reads CSARQSTEAFF. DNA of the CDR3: TGCAGTGCTAGACAGTCCACTGAAGCTTTCTTT.

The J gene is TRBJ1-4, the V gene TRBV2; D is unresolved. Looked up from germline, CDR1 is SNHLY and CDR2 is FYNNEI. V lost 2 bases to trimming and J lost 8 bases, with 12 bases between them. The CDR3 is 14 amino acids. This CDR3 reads CASSENRGYEKLFF. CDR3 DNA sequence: TGTGCCAGCAGTGAAAACAGAGGGTACGAAAAACTGTTTTTT.

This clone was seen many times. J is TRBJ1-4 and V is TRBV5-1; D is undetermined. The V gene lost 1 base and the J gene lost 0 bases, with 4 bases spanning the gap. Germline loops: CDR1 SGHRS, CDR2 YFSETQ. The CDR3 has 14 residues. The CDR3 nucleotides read TGCGCCAGCAGCTTGACTGCAACTAATGAAAAACTGTTTTTT. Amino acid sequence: CASSLTATNEKLFF.

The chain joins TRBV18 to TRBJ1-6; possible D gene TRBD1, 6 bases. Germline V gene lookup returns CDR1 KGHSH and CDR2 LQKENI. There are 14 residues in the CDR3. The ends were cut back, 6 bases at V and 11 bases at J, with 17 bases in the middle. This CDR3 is CASSPTQGDTPLHF. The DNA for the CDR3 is TGTGCCAGCTCTCCTACACAGGGAGATACACCCCTCCACTTT.

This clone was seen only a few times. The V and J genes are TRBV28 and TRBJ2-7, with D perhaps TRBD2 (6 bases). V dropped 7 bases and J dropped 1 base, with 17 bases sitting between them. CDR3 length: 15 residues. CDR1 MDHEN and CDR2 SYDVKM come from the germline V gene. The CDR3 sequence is CASTGGGTESYEQYF. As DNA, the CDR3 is TGTGCCAGCACGGGTGGGGGGACGGAGTCCTACGAGCAGTACTTC.

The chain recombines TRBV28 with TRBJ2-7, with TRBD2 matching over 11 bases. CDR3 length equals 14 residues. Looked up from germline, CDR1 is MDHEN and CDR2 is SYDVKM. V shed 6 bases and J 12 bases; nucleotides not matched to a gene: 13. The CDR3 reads CASSPISSGRSPYF. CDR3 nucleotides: TGTGCCAGCAGCCCAATATCTAGCGGGAGGTCTCCGTACTTC.

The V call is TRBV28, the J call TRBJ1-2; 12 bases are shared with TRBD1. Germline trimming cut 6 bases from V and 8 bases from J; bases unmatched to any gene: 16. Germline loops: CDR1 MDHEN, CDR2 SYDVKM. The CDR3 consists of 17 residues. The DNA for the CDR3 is TGTGCCAGCAGACCCCCGGGGACAGGGGGCGCGGTATTGGGCTACACCTTC. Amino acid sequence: CASRPPGTGGAVLGYTF.

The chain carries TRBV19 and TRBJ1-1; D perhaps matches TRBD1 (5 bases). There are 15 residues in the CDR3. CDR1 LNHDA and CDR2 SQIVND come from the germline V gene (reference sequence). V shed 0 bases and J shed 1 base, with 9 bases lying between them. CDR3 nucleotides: TGTGCCAGTAGTATAGACGGGGGAACGAACACTGAAGCTTTCTTT. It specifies CASSIDGGTNTEAFF.

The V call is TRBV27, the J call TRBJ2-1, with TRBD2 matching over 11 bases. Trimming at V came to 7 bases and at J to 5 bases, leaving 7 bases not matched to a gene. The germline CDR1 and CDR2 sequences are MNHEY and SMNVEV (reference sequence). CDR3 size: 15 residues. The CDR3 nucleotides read TGTGCCAGCAACCGACCGGGACTAGCGGACAATGAGCAGTTCTTC. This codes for CASNRPGLADNEQFF.

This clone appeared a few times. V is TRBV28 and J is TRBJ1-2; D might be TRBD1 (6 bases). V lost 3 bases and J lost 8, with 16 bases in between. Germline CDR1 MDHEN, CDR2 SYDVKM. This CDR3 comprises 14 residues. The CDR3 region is CASSFYSGGVGYTF. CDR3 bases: TGTGCCAGCAGTTTTTACTCGGGGGGCGTCGGCTACACCTTC.

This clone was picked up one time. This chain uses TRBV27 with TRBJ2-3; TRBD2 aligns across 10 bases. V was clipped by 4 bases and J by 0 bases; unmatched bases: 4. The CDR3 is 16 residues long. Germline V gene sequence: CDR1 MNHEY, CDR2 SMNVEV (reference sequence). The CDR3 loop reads CASSSLAGISTDTQYF. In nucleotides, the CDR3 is TGTGCCAGCAGTTCACTAGCGGGGATTAGCACAGATACGCAGTATTTT.

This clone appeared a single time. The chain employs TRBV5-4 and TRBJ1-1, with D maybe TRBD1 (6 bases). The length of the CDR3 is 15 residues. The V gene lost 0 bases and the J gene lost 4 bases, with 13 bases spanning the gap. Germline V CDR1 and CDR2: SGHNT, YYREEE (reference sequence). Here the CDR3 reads CASSLVGGESTEAFF. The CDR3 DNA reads TGTGCCAGCAGCTTGGTAGGGGGAGAGAGCACTGAAGCTTTCTTT.

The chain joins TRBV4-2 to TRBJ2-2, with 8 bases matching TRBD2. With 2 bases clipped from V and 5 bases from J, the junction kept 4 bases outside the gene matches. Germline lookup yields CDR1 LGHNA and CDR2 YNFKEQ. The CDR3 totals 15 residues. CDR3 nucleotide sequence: TGTGCCAGCAGCCAAAGCGGGAGCGGTACCGGGGAGCTGTTTTTT. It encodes CASSQSGSGTGELFF.

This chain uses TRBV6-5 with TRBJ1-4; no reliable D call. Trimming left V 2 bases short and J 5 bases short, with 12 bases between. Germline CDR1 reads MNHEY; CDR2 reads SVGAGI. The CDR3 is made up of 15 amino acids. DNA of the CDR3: TGTGCCAGCAGTTACCGAAAGGGCGGGAATGAAAAACTGTTTTTT. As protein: CASSYRKGGNEKLFF.

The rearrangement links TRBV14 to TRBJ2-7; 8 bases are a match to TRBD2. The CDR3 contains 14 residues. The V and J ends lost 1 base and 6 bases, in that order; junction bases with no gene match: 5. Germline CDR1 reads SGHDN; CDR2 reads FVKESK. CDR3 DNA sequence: TGTGCCAGCAGCCAAGGGACTAGCTACGGCGAGCAGTACTTC. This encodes CASSQGTSYGEQYF. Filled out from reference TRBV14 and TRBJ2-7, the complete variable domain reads EAGVTQFPSHSVIEKGQTVTLRCDPISGHDNLYWYRRVMGKEIKFLLHFVKESKQDESGMPNNRFLAERTGGTYSTLKVQPAELEDSGVYFCASSQGTSYGEQYFGPGTRLTVT.